Listed below are T cell receptor beta chains from one sample, sequenced in a study of blood T cells in healthy people across ages. TCRdb re-analysed the 5' RACE reads in MiXCR, keeping a single row per CDR3 protein. The sample has approximately 1,700,000 distinct CDR3 sequences, 30% to 40% seen once. The sample comprised blood. The receptors were gathered from a human donor in good health. Each CDR3 is given with its conserved first and last residue. D genes are given only for firm matches. Clone size is stated in some rows and not others, as once, few, many or a class when expanded.

TRBJ2-1 | TRBD2 | TRBV7-2 | NA | CASSLGAGGYEQFF | TGTGCCAGCAGCTTAGGAGCGGGGGGCTATGAGCAGTTCTTC
TRBJ2-3 | TRBD2 | TRBV6-2/TRBV6-3 | NA | CASLRKRGRGDTQYF | TGTGCCAGCCTACGCAAGCGGGGGCGCGGGGATACGCAGTATTTT
TRBJ2-7 | NA | TRBV11-2 | NA | CASSLGVGRSSYEQYF | TGTGCCAGCAGCTTAGGGGTGGGACGGAGCTCCTACGAGCAGTACTTC
TRBJ2-7 | TRBD2 | TRBV2 | many | CASSEAGLGLHEQYF | TGTGCCAGCAGTGAAGCCGGACTAGGACTACACGAGCAGTACTTC
TRBJ1-2 | NA | TRBV9 | NA | CASSPTGEVHGYTF | TGTGCCAGCAGCCCCACGGGCGAGGTCCATGGCTACACCTTC
TRBJ2-6 | NA | TRBV9 | few | CASSVRVISGANVLTF | TGTGCCAGCAGCGTACGGGTTATCTCTGGGGCCAACGTCCTGACTTTC
TRBJ2-1 | NA | TRBV6-2/TRBV6-3 | NA | CASSYAGPQFF | TGTGCCAGCAGTTACGCAGGGCCTCAGTTCTTC
TRBJ2-5 | NA | TRBV20-1 | NA | CSARVAEETQYF | TGCAGTGCTAGGGTAGCGGAAGAGACCCAGTACTTC
TRBJ2-5 | TRBD1 | TRBV7-9 | once | CASSLDSQGRYF | TGTGCCAGCAGCTTGGACTCACAGGGGAGGTACTTC
TRBJ2-5 | NA | TRBV7-3 | few | CASSLFGAGETQYF | TGTGCCAGCAGCTTATTTGGGGCTGGAGAGACCCAGTACTTC
TRBJ2-1 | NA | TRBV7-9 | few | CASSWTLGSNEQFF | TGTGCCAGCAGCTGGACACTAGGGAGCAATGAGCAGTTCTTC
TRBJ1-6 | NA | TRBV15 | NA | CATSRTPGALSSYNSPLHF | TGTGCCACCAGCAGAACCCCGGGCGCTCTAAGCTCCTATAATTCACCCCTCCACTTT
TRBJ2-7 | NA | TRBV5-1 | NA | CASSLDYRRDPYEQYF | TGCGCCAGCAGCTTGGATTACCGCCGGGACCCCTACGAGCAGTACTTC
TRBJ2-1 | NA | TRBV6-4 | NA | CASSETGRDGQFF | TGTGCCAGCAGTGAGACAGGGAGGGATGGGCAGTTCTTC